This passage covers 25 T cell receptor beta chains from one sample sequenced in a study of T cells in Graves' hyperthyroidism and ophthalmopathy. What was amplified from RNA transcripts were TCR beta CDR3 regions. The HTBI primer set drove a first-round RT-PCR of the TCR CDR3. A single record per CDR3 protein comes from TCRdb applying MiXCR to the multiplex PCR reads. The table includes approximately 300,000 distinct CDR3 sequences, around a fifth detected once. Sequenced material: blood. The origin of the receptors is a middle-aged man with Graves' ophthalmopathy.

This clonotype appeared many times. The chain carries TRBV7-8 and TRBJ2-1; D unclear. Germline CDR1 reads SGHVS; CDR2 reads FQNEAQ. Trimming left V 4 bases short and J 7 bases short, with 14 bases between. This CDR3 comprises 14 residues. CDR3 nucleotides: TGTGCCAGCAGCTCCCTAGTCGTTCAGAATGAGCAGTTCTTC. It translates to CASSSLVVQNEQFF.

This clonotype has ten or more counts. This rearrangement joins TRBV18 to TRBJ2-1; D is tentatively TRBD1 or TRBD2 (5 bases each). This CDR3 has 13 residues. From germline, CDR1 is KGHSH and CDR2 LQKENI. Trimming pared 5 bases from V and 7 bases from J, leaving 12 bases between. CDR3 region: CASSSGRRNEQFF. The CDR3 nucleotides are TGTGCCAGCTCATCGGGACGGAGGAATGAGCAGTTCTTC.

This clonotype was found many times. The V call is TRBV7-3, the J call TRBJ1-1; weak D call: TRBD1 (5 bases). The germline V gene encodes CDR1 SGHTA and CDR2 FQGTGA. V was pared by 5 bases and J by 5 bases, with 21 bases between. The CDR3 totals 16 residues. The CDR3 region is CASSPDWRSGGTEAFF. The CDR3 nucleotides are TGTGCCAGCAGCCCCGACTGGCGCAGCGGGGGTACTGAAGCTTTCTTT.

This clonotype was seen a few times. This chain links TRBV28 with TRBJ1-5, with TRBD1 matching 7 bases. V trimming: 5 bases; J trimming: 3 bases; junction bases outside the gene matches: 7. Per the germline V gene, CDR1 is MDHEN and CDR2 is SYDVKM. The CDR3 loop spans 15 amino acids. The CDR3 protein is CASSPRTGANQPQHF. The CDR3 DNA is TGTGCCAGCAGTCCCCGGACAGGTGCCAATCAGCCCCAGCATTTT.

This clonotype was seen repeatedly, ten times or more. This chain uses TRBV27 with TRBJ2-7, with TRBD2 as a possible D gene (7 bases). Germline CDR1 reads MNHEY; CDR2 reads SMNVEV (reference sequence). The CDR3 spans 17 residues. The V end lost 4 bases, the J end lost 1 base, and 20 bases lay between the germline ends. Written as DNA, the CDR3 is TGTGCCAGCAGTTCCCCGCGGAGGGGGGGGGCTTCCTACGAGCAGTACTTC. It yields the protein CASSSPRRGGASYEQYF.

The chain carries TRBV5-1 and TRBJ1-5; 8 nucleotides match TRBD1. V lost 4 bases, J lost 5 bases, and 8 bases stayed unmatched. In germline, CDR1 is SGHRS, CDR2 YFSETQ. The CDR3 extends over 15 amino acids. CDR3 loop: CASSPVSGQDQPQHF. DNA of the CDR3: TGCGCCAGCAGCCCCGTCTCGGGACAGGATCAGCCCCAGCATTTT.

This rearrangement joins TRBV27 to TRBJ2-7, with 12 bases lining up with TRBD2. The V and J ends lost 7 bases and 4 bases, in that order; junction bases with no gene match: 8. There are 15 residues in the CDR3. Germline V lookup: CDR1 MNHEY, CDR2 SMNVEV (reference sequence). The CDR3 reads CASIKTSGSWYEQYF. The CDR3 nucleotides read TGTGCCAGCATAAAGACTAGCGGGAGTTGGTACGAGCAGTACTTC.

This chain connects TRBV13 to TRBJ2-1; TRBD2 is a possible D gene (6 bases). Trimming took 1 base from V and 4 from J, leaving 14 bases between them. CDR1 and CDR2 (germline): PRHDT, FYEKMQ (reference sequence). The CDR3 has 16 residues. The CDR3 reads CASSLEQRVDYNEQFF. The CDR3, as DNA: TGTGCCAGCAGCTTAGAACAGCGGGTGGATTACAATGAGCAGTTCTTC.

In the case of this clonotype: A much larger clone differs by one base, so this may be a read error. The chain employs TRBV30 and TRBJ2-6; no reliable D call. This CDR3 comprises 12 residues. Germline V gives CDR1 GTSNPN, CDR2 SVGIG (reference sequence). The ends were cut back, 5 bases at V and 0 bases at J, with 2 bases in the middle. The CDR3 coding sequence is TGTGCCTGGGGCTCTGGGGCCAACGTCCTGACTTTC. This gives the protein CAWGSGANVLTF.

This clonotype showed up just a few times. The chain employs TRBV9 and TRBJ2-7, with TRBD1 matching over 9 bases. CDR1 SGDLS and CDR2 YYNGEE come from the germline V gene. There are 17 residues in the CDR3. V gave up 0 bases and J gave up 3 bases; unmatched junction bases: 10. CDR3 loop: CASSVGLGGDRDYEQYF. Here the CDR3 DNA reads TGTGCCAGCAGCGTAGGTTTGGGAGGGGACAGGGACTACGAGCAGTACTTC.

The chain joins TRBV11-2 to TRBJ1-1, with 10 bases aligning to TRBD1. Germline values: CDR1 SGHAT, CDR2 FQNNGV. CDR3 length: 13 amino acids. V lost 5 bases, J lost 11 bases, and 8 bases stayed unmatched. The CDR3 nucleotides read TGTGCCAGCAGCCCTGACAGGGGGCTGGAGGCTTTCTTT. Translation: CASSPDRGLEAFF.

A few counts support this clonotype. The CDR3 sequence is CASSSDQGDRWYEQYF. The CDR3, as DNA: TGTGCCAGCAGCTCCGACCAGGGGGACAGGTGGTACGAGCAGTACTTC. The rearrangement uses TRBV7-2 and TRBJ2-7; 8 bases map to TRBD1. In germline, CDR1 is SGHTA, CDR2 FQGNSA. This CDR3 is 16 amino acids long. The ends lost 4 bases at V and 4 bases at J; junction bases unmatched: 12.

V and J are TRBV28 and TRBJ2-1; the D call may be TRBD1 or TRBD2 (5 bases each). This CDR3 has 15 amino acids. The germline gives CDR1 MDHEN, CDR2 SYDVKM. V dropped 2 bases and J dropped 10 bases, with 18 bases sitting between them. The CDR3 is CASSLGGVGANEQFF. The DNA of the CDR3 is TGTGCCAGCAGTTTAGGAGGTGTCGGGGCCAACGAGCAGTTCTTC.

At least ten counts were recorded for this clonotype. CDR3 nucleotide sequence: TGTGCCTGGAGTACGCCGACAGGCTATAGCAATCAGCCCCAGCATTTT. Amino acid sequence: CAWSTPTGYSNQPQHF. The rearrangement joins TRBV30 to TRBJ1-5, with D tentatively TRBD1 (6 bases). The germline V gene encodes CDR1 GTSNPN and CDR2 SVGIG (reference sequence). The CDR3 consists of 16 residues. Trimming left V 2 bases short and J 0 bases short, with 14 bases between.

In its sample, this clonotype was seen many times. The CDR3 DNA reads TGCAGTGCTTCCCCCACGGGACAGTACAATCAGCCCCAGCATTTT. This codes for CSASPTGQYNQPQHF. V is TRBV20-1 and J is TRBJ1-5, with 7 bases that match TRBD1. V lost 5 bases to trimming and J lost 3 bases; unmatched junction nucleotides: 10. Per germline, CDR1 DFQATT and CDR2 SNEGSKA (reference sequence). The CDR3 sequence is 15 residues long.

In its sample, this clonotype was seen a few times. The chain joins TRBV6-1 to TRBJ2-2, with TRBD1 matching 7 bases. The CDR3 is 13 amino acids. CDR1 is MNHNS and CDR2 is SASEGT in the germline V gene. The V segment lost 8 bases and the J segment 1 base; nucleotides outside the gene matches: 1. The CDR3: CASRTGNTGELFF. The CDR3 nucleotides are TGTGCCAGCCGGACAGGGAACACCGGGGAGCTGTTTTTT.

The chain links TRBV3-1 to TRBJ2-5, with D hard to call. Germline CDR1 reads LGHDT; CDR2 reads YNNKEL (reference sequence). The ends were cut back, 6 bases at V and 1 base at J, with 12 bases in the middle. The CDR3 has 14 residues. The DNA for the CDR3 is TGTGCCAGCAGTTTAATGGCATTCCAAGAGACCCAGTACTTC. Translating it yields CASSLMAFQETQYF.

The sample holds many counts of this clonotype. The CDR3 DNA sequence: TGTGCCAGCAGTTCTAATTCTTCACCCCTCCACTTT. Residues: CASSSNSSPLHF. V gene TRBV6-1 combines with J gene TRBJ1-6; D remains unclear. Germline CDR1 is MNHNS and CDR2 is SASEGT. V was pared by 5 bases and J by 9 bases, with 8 bases between. CDR3 length equals 12 residues.

This rearrangement joins TRBV7-6 to TRBJ2-1; maybe TRBD1 (7 bases). CDR1 and CDR2 from the germline V gene are SGHVS and FNYEAQ. The V and J ends lost 7 bases and 6 bases respectively, with 22 bases between them. This CDR3 contains 16 residues. The CDR3 DNA is TGTGCCAGCACCTACACCCCCAGGGGGGCCCTCAATGAGCAGTTCTTC. Its translation is CASTYTPRGALNEQFF. The complete variable domain, with remaining parts taken from reference TRBV7-6 and TRBJ2-1, reads GAGVSQSPRYKVTKRGQDVALRCDPISGHVSLYWYRQALGQGPEFLTYFNYEAQQDKSGLPNDRFSAERPEGSISTLTIQRTEQRDSAMYRCASTYTPRGALNEQFFGPGTRLTVL.

To note about this clonotype: This may arise from a read error, as a much more abundant clone is one base away. Since no conserved phenylalanine or tryptophan closes the CDR3, a read error is the likely cause. This rearrangement joins TRBV7-9 to TRBJ1-5, with 8 bases matching TRBD1. The V gene's germline CDR1 is SEHNR and CDR2 FQNEAQ (reference sequence). The CDR3 extends over 16 amino acids. Losses at the gene ends were 3 bases for V and 7 bases for J; bases not matched to a gene: 11. CDR3 region: CASSFRQGLYEQPQHL. The DNA for the CDR3 is TGTGCCAGCAGCTTTCGACAGGGGTTATATGAACAGCCCCAGCATCTT.

This clonotype has a count of ten or more. This chain links TRBV7-9 with TRBJ2-5, with TRBD1 matching 8 bases. This CDR3 contains 16 residues. J lost 0 bases, V lost 5 bases, and 8 bases had no gene match. Germline CDR1 reads SEHNR; CDR2 reads FQNEAQ (reference sequence). The CDR3 region is CASSPQDRAYQETQYF. CDR3 in DNA: TGTGCCAGCAGCCCTCAGGACAGGGCGTACCAAGAGACCCAGTACTTC.

CDR3 coding DNA: TGCGCCAGCAGTGAATTCGGCCCGAACAATGAGCAGTTCTTC. Its translation is CASSEFGPNNEQFF. J is TRBJ2-1 and V is TRBV10-1, with unresolved D. CDR3 size: 14 residues. Deletions cut 3 bases from V and 5 bases from J, with 11 bases between. Germline V gene sequence: CDR1 WNHNN, CDR2 SYGVQD (reference sequence).

Concerning this clonotype: The germline gene is not matched at one end of the junction; a read error may be the cause. This chain uses TRBV7-9 with TRBJ2-3; D remains ambiguous. From germline, CDR1 is SEHNR and CDR2 FQNEAQ (reference sequence). The CDR3 runs 12 residues. As DNA, the CDR3 is TGTGCCACCAGCCCTAGCACAGATACGCAGTATTTT. This encodes CATSPSTDTQYF.

The chain links TRBV18 to TRBJ2-7; 11 nucleotides match TRBD2. Germline CDR1 reads KGHSH; CDR2 reads LQKENI. The CDR3 is 14 residues long. V lost 10 bases to trimming and J lost 2 bases; unmatched junction nucleotides: 7. The CDR3 protein is CATPGLAVTYEQYF. The CDR3 DNA is TGTGCCACCCCGGGACTAGCGGTTACCTACGAGCAGTACTTC.

V usage is TRBV19 and J usage is TRBJ1-1; D not resolved. Trimming removed 3 bases from V and 4 bases from J, with 9 bases in between. The germline gives CDR1 LNHDA, CDR2 SQIVND (reference sequence). This CDR3 region has 13 residues. CDR3 region: CASSMVLRTEAFF. The CDR3, as DNA: TGTGCCAGTAGTATGGTCCTTCGCACTGAAGCTTTCTTT.